This T cell receptor beta chain was identified during a study of T cell repertoires in cytomegalovirus infection. Looking at the study overall: Use of recently identified HLA-C-restricted and well-studied HLA-B-restricted CMV epitopes was part of the study. Study conclusions and caveats: People with CMV and the relevant HLA were identified by cumulative public TCR beta family frequency. CMV-specific HLA-C-restricted TCR beta clonotypes dominated the ex vivo response.

The CDR3 consists of 14 residues. From germline, CDR1 is SQVTM and CDR2 ANQGSEA. V lost 0 bases, J lost 3 bases, and 11 bases lay in between. This clonotype was counted between two and nine times. Its specificity is not known. MiXCR, applied by TCRdb to the reads, yields one record per CDR3 protein. Among 650,000 to 850,000 distinct CDR3 sequences listed, about 27% were seen once. This TCR was sampled from a human donor in good health (CMV status not recorded). Some clones in this sample may be carry-over from other donors' samples. This specimen consisted of cultured CD8+ T cells from PBMCs, obtained from culture after CMV antigen stimulation. The chain is built from TRBV29-1 and TRBJ1-1; maybe TRBD1 (6 bases). CDR3 nucleotides: TGCAGCGTTGAAGACAGGGGTTATTACACTGAAGCTTTCTTT. Translation: CSVEDRGYYTEAFF.